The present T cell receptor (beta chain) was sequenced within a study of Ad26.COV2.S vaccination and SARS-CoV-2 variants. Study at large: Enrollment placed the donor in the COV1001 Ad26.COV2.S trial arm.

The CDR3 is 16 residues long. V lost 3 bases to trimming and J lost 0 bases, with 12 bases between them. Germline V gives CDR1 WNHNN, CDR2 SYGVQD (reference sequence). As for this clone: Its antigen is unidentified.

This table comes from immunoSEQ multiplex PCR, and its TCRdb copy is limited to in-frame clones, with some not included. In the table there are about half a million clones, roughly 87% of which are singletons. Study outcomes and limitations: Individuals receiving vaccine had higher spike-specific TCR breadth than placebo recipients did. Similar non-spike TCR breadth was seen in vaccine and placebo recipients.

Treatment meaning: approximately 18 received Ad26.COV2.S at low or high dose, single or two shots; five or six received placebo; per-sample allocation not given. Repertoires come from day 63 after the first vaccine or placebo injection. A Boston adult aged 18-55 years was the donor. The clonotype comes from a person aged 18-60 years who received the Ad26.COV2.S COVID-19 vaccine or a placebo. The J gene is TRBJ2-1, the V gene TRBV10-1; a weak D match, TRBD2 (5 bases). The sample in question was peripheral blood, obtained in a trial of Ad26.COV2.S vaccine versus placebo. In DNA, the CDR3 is TGCGCCAGCAGTGATCCGGGGATCGGCTCCTACAATGAGCAGTTCTTC. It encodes CASSDPGIGSYNEQFF.